Below, one T cell receptor (beta chain) is given with its context. Losses at the gene ends were 2 bases for V and 2 bases for J; bases not matched to a gene: 6. The CDR3 runs to 17 residues. The germline CDR1 and CDR2 sequences are MGHDK and SYGVNS. These data come from a study of blood T cell repertoires in COVID-19. As handled by the study authors: Counts of nucleated cells, estimated from reference gene primer amplification, were obtained. The assay was immunoSEQ multiplex PCR, and TCRdb's table has in-frame clones only and misses some. D and trimming come from the DNA, and the V and J calls and clone size come from that table. The data hold 200,000 or so clones, with about 90% observed a single time.

Source material: peripheral blood. This TCR derives from a man aged 40-55 years with active or convalescent COVID-19. The V call is TRBV25-1, the J call TRBJ2-6; 7 bases map to TRBD2. The CDR3 sequence is CASSEGGGIAGANVLTF. CDR3 nucleotides: TGTGCCAGCAGTGAAGGGGGGGGAATAGCTGGGGCCAACGTCCTGACTTTC.